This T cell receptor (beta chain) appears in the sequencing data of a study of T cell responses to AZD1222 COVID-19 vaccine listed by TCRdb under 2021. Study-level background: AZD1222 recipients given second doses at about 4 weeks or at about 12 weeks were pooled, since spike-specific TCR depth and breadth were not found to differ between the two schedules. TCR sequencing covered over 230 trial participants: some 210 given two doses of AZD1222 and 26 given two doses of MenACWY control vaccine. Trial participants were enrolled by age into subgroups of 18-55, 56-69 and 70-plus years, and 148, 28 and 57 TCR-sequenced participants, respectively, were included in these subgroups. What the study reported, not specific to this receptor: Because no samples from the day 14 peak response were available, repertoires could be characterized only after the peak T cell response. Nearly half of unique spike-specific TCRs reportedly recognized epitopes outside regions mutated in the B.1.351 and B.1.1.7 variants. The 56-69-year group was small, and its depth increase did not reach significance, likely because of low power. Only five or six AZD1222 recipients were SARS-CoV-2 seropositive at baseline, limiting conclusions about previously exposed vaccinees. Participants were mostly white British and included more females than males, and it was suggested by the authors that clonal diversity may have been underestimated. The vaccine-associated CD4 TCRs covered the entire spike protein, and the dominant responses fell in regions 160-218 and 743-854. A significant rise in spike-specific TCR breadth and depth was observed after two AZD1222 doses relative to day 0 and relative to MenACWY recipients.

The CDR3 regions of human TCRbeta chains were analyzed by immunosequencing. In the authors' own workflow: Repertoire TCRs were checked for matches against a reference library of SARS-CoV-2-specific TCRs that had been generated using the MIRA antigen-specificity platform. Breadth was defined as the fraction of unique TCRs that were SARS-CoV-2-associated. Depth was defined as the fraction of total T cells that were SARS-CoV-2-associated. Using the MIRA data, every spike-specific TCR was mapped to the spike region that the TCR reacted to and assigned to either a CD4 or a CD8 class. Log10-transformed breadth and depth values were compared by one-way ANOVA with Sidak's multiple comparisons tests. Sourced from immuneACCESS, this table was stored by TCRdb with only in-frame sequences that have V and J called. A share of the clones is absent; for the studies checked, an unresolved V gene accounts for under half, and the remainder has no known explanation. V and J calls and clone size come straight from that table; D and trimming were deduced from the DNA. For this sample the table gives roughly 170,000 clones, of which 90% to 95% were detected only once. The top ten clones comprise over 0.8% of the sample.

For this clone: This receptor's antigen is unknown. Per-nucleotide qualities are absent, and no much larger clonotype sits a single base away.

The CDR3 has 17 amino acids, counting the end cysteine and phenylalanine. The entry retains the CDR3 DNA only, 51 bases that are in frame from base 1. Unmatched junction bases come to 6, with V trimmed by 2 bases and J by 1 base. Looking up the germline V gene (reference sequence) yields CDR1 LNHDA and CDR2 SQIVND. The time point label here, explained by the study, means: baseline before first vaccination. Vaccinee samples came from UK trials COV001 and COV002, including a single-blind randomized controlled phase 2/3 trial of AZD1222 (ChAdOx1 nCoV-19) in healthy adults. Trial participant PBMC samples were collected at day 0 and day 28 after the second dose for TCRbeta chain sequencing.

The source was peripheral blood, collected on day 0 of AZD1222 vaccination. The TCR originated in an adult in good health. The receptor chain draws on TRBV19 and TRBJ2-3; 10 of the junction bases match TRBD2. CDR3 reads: CASSILSGTSGTDTQYF. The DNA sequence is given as TGTGCCAGTAGTATACTTTCCGGGACTAGCGGCACAGATACGCAGTATTTT.